One and the same sample provided the 14 T cell receptor beta chains below, sequenced in a study of blood T cell repertoires in COVID-19. Produced via immunoSEQ multiplex PCR; TCRdb's table is partial and in-frame only. The table has about 200,000 clones, 80% to 85% seen once. Material: PBMCs or T cells enriched from blood (not recorded which). The receptors come from a man in his forties who had recovered from COVID-19.

The rearrangement uses TRBV28 and TRBJ2-3, with a weak D call TRBD2 (6 bases). Germline V lookup: CDR1 MDHEN, CDR2 SYDVKM. Trimming removed 3 bases at V and 4 bases at J, with 17 bases between. The length of the CDR3 is 16 residues. This CDR3 is CASSLGFGRGPDTQYF. For the CDR3, the DNA is TGTGCCAGCAGTTTGGGTTTTGGGCGGGGACCAGATACGCAGTATTTT. Supplemented by reference TRBV28 and TRBJ2-3, the full variable domain reads DVKVTQSSRYLVKRTGEKVFLECVQDMDHENMFWYRQDPGLGLRLIYFSYDVKMKEKGDIPEGYSVSREKKERFSLILESASTNQTSMYLCASSLGFGRGPDTQYFGPGTRLTVL.

This clone was seen more than once but under ten times. This chain connects TRBV6-5 to TRBJ1-2; maybe TRBD1 (5 bases). The CDR3 totals 14 residues. V was clipped by 6 bases and J by 2 bases, with 13 bases between them. Per germline, CDR1 MNHEY and CDR2 SVGAGI. In nucleotides, the CDR3 is TGTGCCAGCAGCTTCGACAGAAAAAACTATGGCTACACCTTC. Its protein is CASSFDRKNYGYTF.

V is TRBV10-3 and J is TRBJ1-1, with 7 bases matching TRBD1. Trimming removed 7 bases from V and 0 bases from J; junction bases left unmatched: 5. Germline V CDR1 and CDR2: ENHRY, SYGVKD. The CDR3 is 14 residues long. CDR3: CAITADRLNTEAFF. In DNA, the CDR3 is TGTGCCATCACGGCGGACAGGTTGAACACTGAAGCTTTCTTT.

The chain joins TRBV4-1 to TRBJ1-6; D is unresolved. Germline CDR1 reads MGHRA; CDR2 reads YSYEKL. V shed 0 bases and J shed 8 bases, with 5 bases lying between them. This CDR3 is built from 13 residues. The CDR3 DNA is TGCGCCAGCAGCCAAGACGGAGATTCACCCCTCCACTTT. Amino acids: CASSQDGDSPLHF.

The chain couples TRBV4-2 to TRBJ2-1; 9 nucleotides line up with TRBD2. This CDR3 contains 17 residues. The V segment lost 1 base and the J segment 2 bases; nucleotides outside the gene matches: 6. Germline V gene lookup returns CDR1 LGHNA and CDR2 YNFKEQ. The CDR3, as DNA: TGTGCCAGCAGCCAAGGGGGAAGCGGGGGGCCCTACAATGAGCAGTTCTTC. It specifies CASSQGGSGGPYNEQFF.

In its sample, this clone was seen once. A junction boundary mismatches the germline segment, possibly from a read error. V is TRBV4-3 and J is TRBJ1-4, with 8 bases that match TRBD1. The CDR3 length is 15 residues. In germline, CDR1 is LGHNA, CDR2 YSLEER. The chain's CDR3 is CASSQDRKRGQGNTF. CDR3 DNA sequence: TGCGCCAGCAGCCAAGATCGGAAACGTGGACAGGGTAACACTTTT.

The rearrangement joins TRBV6-5 to TRBJ1-3; D is uncertain. This CDR3 has 14 residues. V was clipped by 6 bases and J by 2 bases, with 11 bases between them. The germline gives CDR1 MNHEY, CDR2 SVGAGI. Here the CDR3 reads CASSHTSPGNTIYF. Here the CDR3 DNA reads TGTGCCAGCAGCCACACATCGCCTGGAAACACCATATATTTT.

The V gene is TRBV4-3, the J gene TRBJ1-1; 7 bases are shared with TRBD1. The CDR3 runs 17 residues. The V segment lost 0 bases and the J segment 0 bases; nucleotides outside the gene matches: 7. CDR1 is LGHNA, CDR2 YSLEER, per germline. The CDR3 DNA reads TGCGCCAGCAGCCAAGAGAACAGGGGTATCATGAACACTGAAGCTTTCTTT. This sequence encodes CASSQENRGIMNTEAFF.

The V and J genes are TRBV7-2 and TRBJ1-2, with unresolved D. Germline loops: CDR1 SGHTA, CDR2 FQGNSA. V lost 5 bases and J 4 bases, leaving 17 bases between the germline ends. The CDR3 is 15 amino acids. The CDR3 bases are TGTGCCAGCAGCCTATCCCGGTTGTCGCTCTATGGCTACACCTTC. This codes for CASSLSRLSLYGYTF. Full variable domain (rest looked up from reference TRBV7-2 and TRBJ1-2): GAGVSQSPSNKVTEKGKDVELRCDPISGHTALYWYRQSLGQGLEFLIYFQGNSAPDKSGLPSDRFSAERTGGSVSTLTIQRTQQEDSAVYLCASSLSRLSLYGYTFGSGTRLTVV.

The chain joins TRBV6-5 to TRBJ2-7, with 10 bases identical to TRBD1. CDR3 length equals 14 residues. Germline CDR1 MNHEY, CDR2 SVGAGI. The J segment lost 2 bases and the V segment lost 2 bases, leaving 0 bases of the junction unmatched. The CDR3 is CASSYDRGPYEQYF. The CDR3 region has the DNA TGTGCCAGCAGTTACGACAGGGGGCCCTACGAGCAGTACTTC.

V usage is TRBV4-1 and J usage is TRBJ1-6, with D hard to call. V was pared by 3 bases and J by 7 bases, with 16 bases between. The CDR3 runs 16 residues. CDR1 is MGHRA, CDR2 YSYEKL, per germline. CDR3 DNA: TGCGCCAGCAGCCAGAGGGTTGGCCCTGGGAATTCACCCCTCCACTTT. The encoded protein is CASSQRVGPGNSPLHF.

The CDR3 nucleotides read TGTGCCAGCAGTTTGGTCGGGTATGGCTACACCTTC. Amino acids: CASSLVGYGYTF. J is TRBJ1-2 and V is TRBV28; D call uncertain. The germline V gene encodes CDR1 MDHEN and CDR2 SYDVKM. With 3 bases removed from V and 5 bases from J, the gap between germline ends came to 7 bases. The CDR3 sequence is 12 residues long.

The V call is TRBV3-1 (or the pseudogene TRBV3-2), the J call TRBJ2-7; 8 bases map to TRBD1. Germline CDR1 is LGHDT and CDR2 is YNNKEL (reference sequence). The CDR3 has 13 amino acids. Unmatched junction bases numbered 2, after V lost 4 bases and J lost 3 bases. The CDR3 DNA follows: TGTGCCAGCAGCCCAGGACAGGGCTACGAGCAGTACTTC. It encodes CASSPGQGYEQYF.

This clone has a count of ten or more. CDR3 bases: TGCGCCAGCAGCCAAGATGGATTGGTCAGGAACTATGGCTACACCTTC. Amino acid sequence: CASSQDGLVRNYGYTF. V gene TRBV4-1 combines with J gene TRBJ1-2; D unresolved. The V gene's germline CDR1 is MGHRA and CDR2 YSYEKL. This CDR3 region has 16 residues. The germline V and J ends were trimmed by 0 bases and 2 bases, with 13 bases remaining between them.